This T cell receptor beta chain was captured in a study of blood T cell repertoires in COVID-19. Study background: The samples span acute and convalescent COVID-19 from the United States, Italy and Spain.

The CDR3 consists of 15 residues. The ends lost 3 bases at V and 3 bases at J; junction bases unmatched: 7. Germline CDR1 SGDLS, CDR2 YYNGEE. This clone appeared once. Methods used by the authors: Amplification with reference gene primers provided the estimates of nucleated cell counts. Assay: immunoSEQ multiplex PCR; the TCRdb copy retains only in-frame clones and omits some. For V, J and clone size, that table is used; D and trimming come from the DNA. This table holds under 300,000 clones, approximately 83% found once. The genes are TRBV9 and TRBJ2-3; the match to TRBD1 covers 7 bases. This receptor was taken from a woman aged 50 to 60 who had recovered from COVID-19. What was sequenced was peripheral blood. CDR3: CASSATDRQTDTQYF. Written as DNA, the CDR3 is TGTGCCAGCAGCGCAACGGACAGGCAGACAGATACGCAGTATTTT.